This T cell receptor (beta chain) was retrieved from a study of control samples from healthy donors and cancer patients. Sequencing used immunoSEQ multiplex PCR; TCRdb keeps in-frame clones, though not all of them. The data show 140,000 to 150,000 clones, approximately 91% seen once. Germline V gene data show CDR1 as MNHEY and CDR2 as SVGAGI. V lost 7 bases, J lost 10 bases, and 22 bases lay in between. This CDR3 spans 15 amino acids. V gene TRBV6-5 combines with J gene TRBJ1-4; a possible D gene is TRBD1 (6 bases). Sequencing was done on a sample of blood. The source of this sequence is a man aged 25 to 40 in good health. The CDR3 DNA is TGTGCCAGCACCCTCTCAGACAGGCCCTCGGGAAAACTGTTTTTT. Protein sequence: CASTLSDRPSGKLFF.